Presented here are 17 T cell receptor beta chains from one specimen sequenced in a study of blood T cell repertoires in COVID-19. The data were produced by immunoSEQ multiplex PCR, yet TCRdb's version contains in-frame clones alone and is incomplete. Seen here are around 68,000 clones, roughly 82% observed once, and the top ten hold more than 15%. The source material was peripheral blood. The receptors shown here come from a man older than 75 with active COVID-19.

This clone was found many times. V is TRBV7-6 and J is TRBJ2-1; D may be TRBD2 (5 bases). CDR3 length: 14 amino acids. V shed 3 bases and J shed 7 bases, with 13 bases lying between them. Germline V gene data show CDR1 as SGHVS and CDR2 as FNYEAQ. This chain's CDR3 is CASSLDAGLNEQFF. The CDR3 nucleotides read TGTGCCAGCAGCTTGGACGCGGGCCTTAATGAGCAGTTCTTC.

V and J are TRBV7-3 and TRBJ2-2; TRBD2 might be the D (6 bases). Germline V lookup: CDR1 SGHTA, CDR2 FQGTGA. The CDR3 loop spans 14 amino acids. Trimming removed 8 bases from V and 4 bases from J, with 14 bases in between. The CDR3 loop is CASSPGSRTGELFF. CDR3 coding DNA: TGTGCCAGCTCCCCCGGGAGTCGCACCGGGGAGCTGTTTTTT.

The CDR3 sequence is CASSYGRGDNEQFF. The CDR3 bases are TGTGCCAGCAGTTACGGGAGGGGGGACAATGAGCAGTTCTTC. The rearrangement joins TRBV6-2 or TRBV6-3 to TRBJ2-1; perhaps TRBD2 as D (7 bases). Trimming took 2 bases from V and 5 from J, leaving 10 bases between them. The CDR3 is 14 residues long. The germline V gene encodes CDR1 MNHEY and CDR2 SVGEGT.

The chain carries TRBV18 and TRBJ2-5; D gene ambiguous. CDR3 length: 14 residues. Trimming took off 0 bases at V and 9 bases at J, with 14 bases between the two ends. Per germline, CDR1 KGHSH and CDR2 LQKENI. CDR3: CASSPPSQVEAQYF. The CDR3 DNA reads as TGTGCCAGCTCACCACCGTCTCAGGTCGAAGCCCAGTACTTC.

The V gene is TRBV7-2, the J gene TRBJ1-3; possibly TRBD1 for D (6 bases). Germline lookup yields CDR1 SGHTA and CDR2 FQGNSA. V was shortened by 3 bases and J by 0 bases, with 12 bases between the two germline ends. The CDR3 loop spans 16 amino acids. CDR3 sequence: CASSLDSPSSGNTIYF. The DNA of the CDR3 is TGTGCCAGCAGCTTGGACAGTCCCTCCTCTGGAAACACCATATATTTT.

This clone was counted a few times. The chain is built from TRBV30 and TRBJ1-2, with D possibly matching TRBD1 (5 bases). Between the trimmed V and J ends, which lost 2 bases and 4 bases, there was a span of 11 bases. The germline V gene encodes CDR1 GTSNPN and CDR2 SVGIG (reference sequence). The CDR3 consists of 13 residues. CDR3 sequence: CAWSPNTGYGYTF. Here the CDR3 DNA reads TGTGCCTGGAGTCCAAACACAGGCTATGGCTACACCTTC. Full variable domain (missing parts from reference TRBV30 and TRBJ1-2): SQTIHQWPATLVQPVGSPLSLECTVEGTSNPNLYWYRQAAGRGLQLLFYSVGIGQISSEVPQNLSASRPQDRQFILSSKKLLLSDSGFYLCAWSPNTGYGYTFGSGTRLTVV.

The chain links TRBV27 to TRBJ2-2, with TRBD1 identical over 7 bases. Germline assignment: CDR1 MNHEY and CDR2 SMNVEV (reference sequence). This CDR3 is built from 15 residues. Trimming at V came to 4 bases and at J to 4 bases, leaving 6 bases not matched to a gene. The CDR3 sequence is CASSSRDSPTGELFF. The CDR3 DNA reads TGTGCCAGCAGTTCCCGGGACAGCCCCACCGGGGAGCTGTTTTTT.

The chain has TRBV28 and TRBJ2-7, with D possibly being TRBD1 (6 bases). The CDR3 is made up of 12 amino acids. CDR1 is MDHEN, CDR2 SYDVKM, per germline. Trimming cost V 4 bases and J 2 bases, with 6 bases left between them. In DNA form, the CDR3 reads TGTGCCAGCAGTTGGGACACCTACGAGCAGTACTTC. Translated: CASSWDTYEQYF. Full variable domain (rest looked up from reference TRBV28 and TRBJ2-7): DVKVTQSSRYLVKRTGEKVFLECVQDMDHENMFWYRQDPGLGLRLIYFSYDVKMKEKGDIPEGYSVSREKKERFSLILESASTNQTSMYLCASSWDTYEQYFGPGTRLTVT.

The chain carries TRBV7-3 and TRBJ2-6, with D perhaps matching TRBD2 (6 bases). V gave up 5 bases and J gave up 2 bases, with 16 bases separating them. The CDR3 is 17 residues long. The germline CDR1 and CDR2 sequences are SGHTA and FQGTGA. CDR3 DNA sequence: TGTGCCAGCAGCCACTACCCCGGACTAACTGGGGCCAACGTCCTGACTTTC. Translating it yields CASSHYPGLTGANVLTF.

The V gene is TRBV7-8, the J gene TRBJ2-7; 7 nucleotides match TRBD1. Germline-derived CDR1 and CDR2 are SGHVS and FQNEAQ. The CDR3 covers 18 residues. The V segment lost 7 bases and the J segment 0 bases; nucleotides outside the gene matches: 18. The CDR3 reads CASTSSRLGTASSYEQYF. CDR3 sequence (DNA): TGTGCCAGCACAAGTTCCAGACTGGGGACAGCCAGCTCCTACGAGCAGTACTTC.

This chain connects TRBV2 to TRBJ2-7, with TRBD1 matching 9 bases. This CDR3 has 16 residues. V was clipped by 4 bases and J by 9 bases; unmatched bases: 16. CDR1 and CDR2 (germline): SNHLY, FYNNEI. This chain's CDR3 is CASSARRGDRVSVQYF. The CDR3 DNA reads TGTGCCAGCAGTGCTCGAAGGGGGGACAGGGTGTCGGTGCAGTACTTC.

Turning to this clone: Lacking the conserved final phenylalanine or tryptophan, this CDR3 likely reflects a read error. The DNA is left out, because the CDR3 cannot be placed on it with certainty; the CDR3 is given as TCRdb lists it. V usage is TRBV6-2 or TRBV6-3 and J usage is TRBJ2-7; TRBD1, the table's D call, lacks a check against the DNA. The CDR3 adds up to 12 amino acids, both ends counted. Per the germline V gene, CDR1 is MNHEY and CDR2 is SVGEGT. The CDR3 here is CASSKMTGSVRE.

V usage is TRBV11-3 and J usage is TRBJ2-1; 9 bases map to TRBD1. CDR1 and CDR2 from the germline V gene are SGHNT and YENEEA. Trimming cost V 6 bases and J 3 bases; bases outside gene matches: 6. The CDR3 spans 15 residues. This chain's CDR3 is CASSLDRGHYNEQFF. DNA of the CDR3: TGTGCCAGCAGTTTGGACAGGGGACACTACAATGAGCAGTTCTTC.

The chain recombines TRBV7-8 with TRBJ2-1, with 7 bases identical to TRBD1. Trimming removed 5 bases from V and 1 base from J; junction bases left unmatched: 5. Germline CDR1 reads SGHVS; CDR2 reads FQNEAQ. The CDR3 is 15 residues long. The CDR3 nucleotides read TGTGCCAGCAGCGCCCGACAGGGATCCTACAATGAGCAGTTCTTC. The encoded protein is CASSARQGSYNEQFF.

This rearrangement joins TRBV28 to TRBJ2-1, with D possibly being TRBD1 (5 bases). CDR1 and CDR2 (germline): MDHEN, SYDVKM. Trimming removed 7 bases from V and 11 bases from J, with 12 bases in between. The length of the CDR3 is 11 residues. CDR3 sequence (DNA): TGTGCCAGCACAGACAGCCGAAAGCAGTTCTTC. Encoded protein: CASTDSRKQFF.

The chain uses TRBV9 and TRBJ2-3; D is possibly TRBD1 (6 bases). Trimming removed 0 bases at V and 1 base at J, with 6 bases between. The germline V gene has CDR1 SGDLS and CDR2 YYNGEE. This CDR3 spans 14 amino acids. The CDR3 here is CASSVGTGTDTQYF. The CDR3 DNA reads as TGTGCCAGCAGCGTAGGGACAGGCACAGATACGCAGTATTTT.

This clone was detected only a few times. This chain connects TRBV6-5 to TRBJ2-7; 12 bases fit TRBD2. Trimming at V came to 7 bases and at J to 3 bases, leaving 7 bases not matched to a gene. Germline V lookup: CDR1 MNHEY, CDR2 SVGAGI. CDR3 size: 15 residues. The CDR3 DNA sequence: TGTGCCAGCAAGTCTCCGGGACTAGCGGGCTACGAGCAGTACTTC. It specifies CASKSPGLAGYEQYF.